This T cell receptor (beta chain) was recorded in a study of monozygotic twins with inflammatory bowel disease. TCRdb reprocessed the 5' RACE reads, keeping one entry per CDR3 protein, no DNA. This sample's clone table lists approximately 200,000 distinct CDR3 sequences. The CDR3 is 15 residues long. The germline CDR1 and CDR2 sequences are MNHEY and SMNVEV (reference sequence). What was sequenced was blood. The J gene is TRBJ1-5, the V gene TRBV27. The clonotype comes from a human donor with ulcerative colitis or Crohn's disease, or a healthy co-twin of an affected twin (not recorded which). The CDR3 protein is CASSLSPTGNQPQHF.